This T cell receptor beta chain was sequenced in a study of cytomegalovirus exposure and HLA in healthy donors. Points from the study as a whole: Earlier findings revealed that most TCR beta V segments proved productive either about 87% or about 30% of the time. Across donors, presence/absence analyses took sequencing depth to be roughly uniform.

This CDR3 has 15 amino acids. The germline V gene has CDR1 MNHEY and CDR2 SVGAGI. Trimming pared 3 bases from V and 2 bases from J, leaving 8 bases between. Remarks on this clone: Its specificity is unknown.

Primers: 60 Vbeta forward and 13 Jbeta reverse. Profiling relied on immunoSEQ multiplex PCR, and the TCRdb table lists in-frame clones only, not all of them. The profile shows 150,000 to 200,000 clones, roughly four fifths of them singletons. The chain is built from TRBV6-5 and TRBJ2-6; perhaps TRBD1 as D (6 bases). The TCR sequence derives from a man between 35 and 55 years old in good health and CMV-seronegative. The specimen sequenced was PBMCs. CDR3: CASSYGGPGANVLTF. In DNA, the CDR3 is TGTGCCAGCAGTTATGGGGGCCCTGGGGCCAACGTCCTGACTTTC.